A selection of T cell receptor beta chains follows, all from one sample in a study of CD8 T cells in ankylosing spondylitis. TCRdb reprocessed the 5' RACE reads via MiXCR and lists one record per CDR3 protein. The table shows 150,000 to 200,000 distinct CDR3 sequences, with over 15% occurring only once. The sequencing input was blood, either unsorted or a sorted T cell fraction (not recorded which). The origin of the receptors is a male donor under 30 with ankylosing spondylitis or in good health (not recorded which). Each CDR3 is given without its conserved first and last residue.

v_call cdr3_aa
TRBV12-3/TRBV12-4 ASSSGQGSDSNQPQH
TRBV4-3 ASSQDRRVVTDTQY
TRBV11-2 ASSLEWTGELF
TRBV5-1 ASSFLGMAEAF
TRBV7-9 ASSLPVGMYQETQY
TRBV20-1 SARVHSDEQY
TRBV10-3 AISDLRTSGADTQY
TRBV12-3/TRBV12-4 ASSFLPLREYEDTQY
TRBV7-2 ASSLNLNEQF
TRBV20-1 SALGTGTGGGDTQY
TRBV7-2 ASSLLGTSGGDTQY
TRBV3-1 ASSPMRGEAF
TRBV12-3/TRBV12-4 ASSHTGAGANVLT
TRBV12-3/TRBV12-4 ASSGQGSNQPQH
TRBV30 AFLDRGNIQY
TRBV7-9 ASGLGLVELF
TRBV12-3/TRBV12-4 ASSPRTGLAGGGDTDTQY
TRBV20-1 SANRASGIVEQF
TRBV4-2 ASSPRTGGVRHEQY
TRBV6-5 ASSYGTDYNEQF
TRBV7-2 ASSRTGDGNSPLH
TRBV27 ASSVLAGGNQETQY
TRBV20-1 SARAYDRGGEQY
TRBV29-1 SVEFSESEQY
TRBV5-1 ASSLTGTTPEQF
TRBV7-9 ASRLGQYTDTQY
TRBV30 AWNAGVDTQY
TRBV10-3 AIRGGLAANEQF
TRBV5-1 ASSLDEGNGNQPQH
TRBV6-2/TRBV6-3 ASRNPGVTEAF
TRBV27 ASSWIAQETQY
TRBV12-3/TRBV12-4 ASSLGDHSYEQY
TRBV7-8 ASSLPRTSGGNEQF
TRBV27 ASSFISGINEQF
TRBV25-1 ASSEYPAGVKETQY
TRBV29-1 SVEDPAERGETQY
TRBV29-1 SLAGAYNEQF
TRBV20-1 SASLAGTANEKLF
TRBV29-1 SVEAPSVNEQF
TRBV11-3 ASSPGPLKQADEQY
TRBV3-1 ASSPSGRVTGELF
TRBV2 ASIQYRDSGRSPWVAGELF
TRBV5-1 ASSLRTDGSGELF
TRBV20-1 SASLGQGLGYT
TRBV11-2 ASSFRPPRREGDNEQF
TRBV20-1 SAPDVGLGEQY
TRBV9 ASSVGVKETQY
TRBV20-1 SARNRGMNTEAF
TRBV3-1 ASSQEALNYGYT
TRBV28 ASSLYPGPTQY
TRBV12-3/TRBV12-4 ASSFTSGELF
TRBV29-1 SVDAGANVLT
TRBV29-1 SVELLVSGGGAVQETQY
TRBV12-3/TRBV12-4 ASSTNRVFTDTQY
TRBV20-1 SAQVGTDTQY
TRBV7-6 ASSLASSSGAPYEQY
TRBV10-3 AISESRVSYEQY
TRBV5-1 ASSDGPYNEQF
TRBV10-2 ASRAMLANLYNEQF